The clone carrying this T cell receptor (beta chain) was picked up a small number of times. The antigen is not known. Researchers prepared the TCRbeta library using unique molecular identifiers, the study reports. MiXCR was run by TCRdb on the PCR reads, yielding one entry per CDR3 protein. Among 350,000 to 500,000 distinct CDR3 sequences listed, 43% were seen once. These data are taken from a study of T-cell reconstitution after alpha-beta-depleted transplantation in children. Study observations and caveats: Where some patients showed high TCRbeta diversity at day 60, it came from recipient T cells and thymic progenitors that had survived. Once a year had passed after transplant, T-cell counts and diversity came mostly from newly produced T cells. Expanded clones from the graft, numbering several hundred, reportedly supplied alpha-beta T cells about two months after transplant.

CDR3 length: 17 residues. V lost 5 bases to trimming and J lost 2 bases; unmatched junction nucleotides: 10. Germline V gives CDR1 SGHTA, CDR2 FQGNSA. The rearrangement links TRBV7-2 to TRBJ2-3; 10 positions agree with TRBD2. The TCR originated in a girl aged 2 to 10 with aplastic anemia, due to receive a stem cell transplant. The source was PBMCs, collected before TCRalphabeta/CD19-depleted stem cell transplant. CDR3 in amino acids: CASSRFLAGVITDTQYF. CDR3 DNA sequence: TGTGCCAGCAGCCGTTTTCTAGCGGGAGTCATCACAGATACGCAGTATTTT. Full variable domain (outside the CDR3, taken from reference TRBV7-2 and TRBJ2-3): GAGVSQSPSNKVTEKGKDVELRCDPISGHTALYWYRQSLGQGLEFLIYFQGNSAPDKSGLPSDRFSAERTGGSVSTLTIQRTQQEDSAVYLCASSRFLAGVITDTQYFGPGTRLTVL.